What follows is one T cell receptor beta chain and its context. No antigen is known for it. Per-base qualities were not stored, and no clone one base away is much larger. The library was made by the immunoSEQ multiplex PCR assay. The deep sequencing platform assayed 80,000 to 100,000 TCR templates per sample. Genomic DNA extracted from sorted T cells was used for TCRbeta CDR3 sequencing. The authors' analysis ran thus. The R programming language was used for clonal analysis of TCRbeta CDR3 data. Unstimulated samples were compared with post-reaction CFSE-low samples to define alloreactive CD4+ and CD8+ clones. Regulatory or non-regulatory origin of alloreactive CD4+ clones was assigned by matching sequences to the sorted unstimulated Treg and non-Treg repertoires. TCRdb obtained this table from immuneACCESS and retained in-frame rearrangements with V and J assigned. These tables miss some clones; where compared with another copy, unresolved V genes account for less than half of the shortfall, and the remainder is unexplained. From that table come the V and J calls and clone size; the DNA was used to work out D and trimming. The sample profile shows 100,000 or so clones; about 93% of them were found once. The ten largest clones capture around 12% of the sample.

V is shortened by 3 bases, J by 5 bases, and the region joining them spans 10 bases. The CDR3, cysteine through phenylalanine, is 13 amino acids long. CDR3 DNA only is kept here, 39 bases in frame from base 1. Taken from the germline V gene, the CDR1 and CDR2 loops are KGHSH and LQKENI. This entry is derived from a study of siplizumab effects on memory and regulatory T cells (dated 2019 in TCRdb). Describing the broader study: The effect of the anti-CD2 antibody siplizumab on alloreactive T-cell subsets was examined in allogeneic mixed lymphocyte reactions constructed from human PBMCs. The investigation overall reported the following: No functional confirmation was obtained for the suppressive function of proliferating Tregs from siplizumab cultures. Compared with memory T cells, unstimulated naive T cells appeared more diverse, and naive cells seemed to make a substantial contribution to the alloresponse. Sequences below about 10^-5 frequency were poorly captured, so only a minor fraction of alloreactive clones could be mapped to unstimulated subsets. For roughly 75-97% of proliferating CD4+ or CD8+ clones, no naive or memory phenotype could be assigned. The cumulative frequency of alloreactive sequences that could be traced back to unstimulated CD4+ memory T cells was significantly reduced by siplizumab. Among mappable alloreactive CD4+ clones, an average Treg-derived fraction of about 70% was observed with siplizumab, compared with approximately 30% in control reactions.

TCRbeta CDR3 sequencing was performed on sorted unstimulated T cells and on proliferating T cells recovered from mixed lymphocyte reactions. Fresh whole blood from approximately 10 HLA-typed healthy donors was used to isolate PBMCs. To map where alloreactive clones came from, CD4+ non-regulatory T cells in the unstimulated state were FACS-sorted. The sequence was obtained from a human donor in good health. Sequenced material: non-Treg CD4+ T cells sorted from blood. This specimen's cell subset or site label, per the study, means: FACS-sorted unstimulated CD4+ non-regulatory T cells. This chain joins TRBV18 to TRBJ2-5, with a weak D call of TRBD1 (5 bases match). The CDR3 is CASSPYPGETQYF. The DNA sequence is TGTGCCAGCTCACCGTACCCAGGGGAGACCCAGTACTTC.